This T cell receptor (beta chain) stems from a study of technical replicates of blood from several donors. Trimming at V came to 0 bases and at J to 5 bases, leaving 6 bases not matched to a gene. The length of the CDR3 is 14 residues. Germline CDR1 SQVTM, CDR2 ANQGSEA. Assay used: immunoSEQ multiplex PCR; TCRdb lists only in-frame clones, some missing. The sample includes approximately 94,000 clones, around 96% of them seen just once. The chain joins TRBV29-1 to TRBJ2-5; 7 nucleotides agree with TRBD1. The specimen sequenced was T cells isolated from PBMCs. This TCR derives from a human donor in good health. The CDR3 bases are TGCAGCGTTGAAGATCAGGGGGTTTGGGAGACCCAGTACTTC. Residues: CSVEDQGVWETQYF.